A selection of T cell receptor beta chains follows, all from one sample in a study of blood T cell repertoires in COVID-19. TCRdb's copy holds only in-frame clones and misses some; the assay was immunoSEQ multiplex PCR. The data contain some 42,000 clones, approximately 88% of them seen just once; the ten biggest clones take up roughly 3.7%. Sequencing used peripheral blood. These receptor sequences come from a human donor in a cohort sampled during active COVID-19. The CDR3 runs from the conserved cysteine through the conserved F or W. A D gene is named only where the DNA matches it firmly. Clone size is shown for a subset of rows, as once, few, many or a class of expanded clone.

cdr3_aa cdr3_nt clone_size d_call j_call v_call
CASSPGTAASLYGYTF TGCGCCAGCAGTCCCGGGACAGCCGCATCCTTGTATGGCTACACCTTC NA TRBD1 TRBJ1-2 TRBV10-2
CASSQRLAGVHEQYF TGCGCCAGCAGCCAGAGACTAGCGGGAGTCCACGAGCAGTACTTC NA TRBD2 TRBJ2-7 TRBV5-1
CASTDRNNQPQHF TGTGCCAGCACCGACAGGAACAATCAGCCCCAGCATTTT NA NA TRBJ1-5 TRBV28
CASSEGQVQYF TGTGCCAGCAGCGAAGGACAAGTGCAGTACTTC NA NA TRBJ2-7 TRBV5-4
CAIRADRGGNEQYF TGTGCCATCAGGGCGGACAGGGGAGGCAACGAGCAGTACTTC NA TRBD1 TRBJ2-7 TRBV10-3
CASSPAQRGPLETQYF TGCGCCAGCAGCCCCGCCCAGCGGGGGCCTCTAGAGACCCAGTACTTC NA TRBD2 TRBJ2-5 TRBV5-1
CASSPRQGSHEQYF TGTGCCAGCAGCCCTAGACAGGGAAGCCACGAGCAGTACTTC once TRBD1 TRBJ2-7 TRBV7-3
CASSATVTKNIQYF TGTGCCAGCAGCGCGACTGTCACCAAAAACATTCAGTACTTC NA NA TRBJ2-4 TRBV9
CASSPETLGSVSTDTQYF TGTGCCAGCAGCCCCGAAACCCTGGGTAGCGTAAGCACAGATACGCAGTATTTT NA NA TRBJ2-3 TRBV9
CASSARTGVGGTEAFF TGTGCCAGCAGCGCCCGGACAGGCGTTGGGGGAACTGAAGCTTTCTTT NA TRBD1 TRBJ1-1 TRBV9
CASSYGQRTGANVLTF TGTGCCAGCAGTTACGGGCAGCGGACTGGGGCCAACGTCCTGACTTTC NA NA TRBJ2-6 TRBV6-5
CASSQEPMTGYYAFF TGCGCCAGCAGCCAAGAACCGATGACAGGGTACTACGCTTTCTTT once TRBD1 TRBJ1-1 TRBV4-1
CASSWTGWTDTQYF TGTGCCAGCAGCTGGACAGGGTGGACAGATACGCAGTATTTT once TRBD1 TRBJ2-3 TRBV7-9
CASSPPGQIFMNTEAFF TGTGCCAGCAGTCCCCCGGGACAGATCTTCATGAACACTGAAGCTTTCTTT once TRBD1 TRBJ1-1 TRBV28
CASSFNLPGQGLNTQYF TGTGCCAGCAGCTTCAACCTACCGGGACAGGGACTAAATACGCAGTATTTT once TRBD1 TRBJ2-3 TRBV11-2
CASSPGGGRVSTDTQYF TGTGCCAGCAGCCCTGGGGGGGGTCGAGTTAGCACAGATACGCAGTATTTT NA TRBD2 TRBJ2-3 TRBV9
CASSSEGGKGAGGYTF TGTGCCAGCAGCTCAGAGGGGGGGAAAGGGGCGGGTGGCTACACCTTC NA NA TRBJ1-2 TRBV11-2
CASSRPRVEQYF TGTGCCAGCAGTCGCCCCAGGGTGGAACAGTACTTC NA NA TRBJ2-7 TRBV28
CASSNLWGVGCYNEQFF TGTGCCAGCAGCAACCTGTGGGGGGTAGGGTGCTACAATGAGCAGTTCTTC NA NA TRBJ2-1 TRBV21-1
CSVVRRASNEQFF TGCAGCGTTGTTCGGCGGGCTTCCAATGAGCAGTTCTTC NA NA TRBJ2-1 TRBV29-1
CSVSGRGAPDTQYF TGCAGCGTTTCCGGGCGGGGGGCCCCAGATACGCAGTATTTT NA TRBD2 TRBJ2-3 TRBV29-1
CASSSRTSGGAQETQYF TGTGCCAGCAGTTCCAGGACTAGCGGGGGGGCCCAAGAGACCCAGTACTTC once TRBD2 TRBJ2-5 TRBV11-2
CASSLDRVATEAFF TGTGCCAGCAGCTTAGACAGGGTGGCCACTGAAGCTTTCTTT NA NA TRBJ1-1 TRBV7-2
CASSQFLRGPGEQFF TGTGCCAGCAGCCAATTTTTAAGAGGGCCGGGTGAGCAGTTCTTC NA NA TRBJ2-1 TRBV16
CASSLLAGVVYNEQFF TGTGCCAGCAGCTTACTAGCGGGAGTTGTATACAATGAGCAGTTCTTC NA TRBD2 TRBJ2-1 TRBV7-6
CASSSQRTGGTEAFF TGTGCCAGCAGCTCCCAGAGGACAGGGGGCACTGAAGCTTTCTTT NA TRBD1 TRBJ1-1 TRBV11-2
CASSYLWGDGYTF TGTGCCAGCAGTTACCTTTGGGGGGATGGCTACACCTTC NA NA TRBJ1-2 TRBV6-2/TRBV6-3
CAWTSGGSSYNEQFF TGTGCCTGGACATCGGGAGGGAGCTCCTACAATGAGCAGTTCTTC NA TRBD2 TRBJ2-1 TRBV30
CAVGGMTGSREQYF TGTGCCGTAGGGGGGATGACAGGGTCCCGCGAGCAGTACTTC NA NA TRBJ2-7 TRBV27
CATRRENQPQHF TGTGCCACCCGGAGGGAAAATCAGCCCCAGCATTTT NA NA TRBJ1-5 TRBV6-5
CASSQDRAVEPDTEAFF TGCGCCAGCAGCCAGGACAGGGCCGTCGAACCGGACACTGAAGCTTTCTTT NA TRBD1 TRBJ1-1 TRBV4-3
CASSRTLDRTDWRAFF TGTGCCAGCAGTCGGACATTGGACAGGACAGACTGGAGAGCTTTCTTT NA TRBD1 TRBJ1-1 TRBV6-2/TRBV6-3
CASSLDTGGQETQYF TGTGCCAGCAGCTTAGACACAGGGGGCCAAGAGACCCAGTACTTC NA TRBD1 TRBJ2-5 TRBV7-7
CASSLRGGPGANVLTF TGTGCCAGCAGCTTAAGAGGGGGCCCTGGGGCCAACGTCCTGACTTTC NA TRBD1 TRBJ2-6 TRBV11-1
CASSSTGLAGEDTDTQYF TGTGCCAGCAGTTCCACGGGACTAGCGGGAGAGGACACAGATACGCAGTATTTT NA TRBD2 TRBJ2-3 TRBV28
CASSQAHGGLVYNEQFF TGCGCCAGCAGCCAAGCCCACGGGGGACTGGTTTACAATGAGCAGTTCTTC once NA TRBJ2-1 TRBV4-1
CASSVGGAGTEAFF TGTGCCAGCAGCGTGGGGGGGGCTGGCACTGAAGCTTTCTTT NA NA TRBJ1-1 TRBV9
CASSWSFNEQFF TGCGCCAGCAGCTGGAGCTTCAATGAGCAGTTCTTC NA NA TRBJ2-1 TRBV5-1
CASSRRGTTSGGQDTQYF TGTGCCAGCAGCCGAAGGGGGACGACTAGCGGGGGACAGGATACGCAGTATTTT NA TRBD2 TRBJ2-3 TRBV14
CASIGSGTQLLNSPLHF TGTGCCAGCATCGGATCCGGGACACAACTACTAAATTCACCCCTCCACTTT NA NA TRBJ1-6 TRBV7-2